The sequence of this T cell receptor beta chain was determined in a study of T cell changes during pregnancy in multiple sclerosis. V was clipped by 4 bases and J by 3 bases; unmatched bases: 6. CDR1 is SGDLS, CDR2 YYNGEE, per germline. The CDR3 is 14 amino acids. Here immunoSEQ multiplex PCR was the method, and the copy in TCRdb shows in-frame clones only, minus some. Of tens of thousands of clones in the sample, around 90% were seen once. This TCR was recovered from a female donor with multiple sclerosis, enrolled in a pregnancy study. The sample consisted of CD8+ T cells from peripheral blood mononuclear cells, taken before pregnancy. V usage is TRBV9 and J usage is TRBJ1-1, with 7 nucleotides matching TRBD1. CDR3 protein: CASSQTGYDTEAFF. In DNA form, the CDR3 reads TGTGCCAGCAGCCAGACAGGGTACGACACTGAAGCTTTCTTT.